The 6 T cell receptor beta chains below were found in one sample sequenced in a study of patients and donors after allogeneic stem cell transplantation. TCRdb reprocessed the RT-PCR reads with MiXCR, giving one entry per CDR3 protein. The table records around 160,000 distinct CDR3 sequences, about 32% of them present only once. Specimen: blood, either unsorted or a sorted T cell fraction (not recorded which). The receptor set was obtained from a human donor who was either an allogeneic HSCT recipient or a stem cell or donor lymphocyte infusion donor (not recorded which). It is not recorded whose cells these are; they may come from a transplant donor.

The gene calls are TRBV4-1 and TRBJ1-6; tentative D call: TRBD1 (6 bases). CDR1 is MGHRA and CDR2 is YSYEKL in the germline V gene. The V and J ends lost 5 bases and 6 bases respectively, with 11 bases between them. The CDR3 consists of 14 residues. In nucleotides, the CDR3 is TGCGCCAGCAGCGGGGGCGTCGTTAATTCACCCCTCCACTTT. Translation gives CASSGGVVNSPLHF.

This clonotype showed up just a few times. V is TRBV19 and J is TRBJ1-4; D gene ambiguous. The CDR3 contains 15 residues. V dropped 5 bases and J dropped 0 bases, with 10 bases sitting between them. The germline gives CDR1 LNHDA, CDR2 SQIVND (reference sequence). CDR3 region: CASSPLPATNEKLFF. In DNA, the CDR3 is TGTGCCAGTAGTCCACTACCCGCAACTAATGAAAAACTGTTTTTT. Supplemented by reference TRBV19 and TRBJ1-4, the full variable domain reads DGGITQSPKYLFRKEGQNVTLSCEQNLNHDAMYWYRQDPGQGLRLIYYSQIVNDFQKGDIAEGYSVSREKKESFPLTVTSAQKNPTAFYLCASSPLPATNEKLFFGSGTQLSVL.

This clonotype was counted only a few times. The rearrangement joins TRBV4-3 to TRBJ1-2, with no clear D. Per the germline V gene, CDR1 is LGHNA and CDR2 is YSLEER. Trimming removed 3 bases from V and 4 bases from J, with 15 bases in between. The CDR3 is 15 amino acids. The CDR3 region has the DNA TGCGCCAGCAGCCATGCGACTGCTACCCTCTATGGCTACACCTTC. Its protein product is CASSHATATLYGYTF.

The gene calls are TRBV5-1 and TRBJ2-7; the D gene is possibly TRBD2 (5 bases). The V end lost 4 bases, the J end lost 3 bases, and 17 bases lay between the germline ends. The CDR3 spans 15 residues. Per the germline V gene, CDR1 is SGHRS and CDR2 is YFSETQ. The CDR3 region is CASSPPYPSYYEQYF. The CDR3 DNA reads as TGCGCCAGCAGCCCCCCCTATCCTAGCTACTACGAGCAGTACTTC.

This clonotype was recorded many times. This rearrangement joins TRBV15 to TRBJ2-2, with D perhaps matching TRBD2 (5 bases). CDR1 is LNHNV, CDR2 YYDKDF, per germline (reference sequence). CDR3 length equals 14 residues. V was cut by 0 bases and J by 8 bases, with 10 bases left in between. This CDR3 reads CATSRDSTGGELFF. The CDR3 DNA reads as TGTGCCACCAGCAGAGATTCGACGGGAGGGGAGCTGTTTTTT. Full variable domain (outside the CDR3, taken from reference TRBV15 and TRBJ2-2): DAMVIQNPRYQVTQFGKPVTLSCSQTLNHNVMYWYQQKSSQAPKLLFHYYDKDFNNEADTPDNFQSRRPNTSFCFLDIRSPGLGDTAMYLCATSRDSTGGELFFGEGSRLTVL.

This clonotype turned up a few times. The V gene is TRBV20-1, the J gene TRBJ2-4; 13 bases align to TRBD2. Trimming removed 6 bases from V and 1 base from J; junction bases left unmatched: 9. CDR1 is DFQATT and CDR2 is SNEGSKA in the germline V gene (reference sequence). The CDR3 sequence is 17 residues long. The DNA of the CDR3 is TGCAGTGCCACACTAGCGGGAGGGCCGGGGGCCAAAAACATTCAGTACTTC. Its translation is CSATLAGGPGAKNIQYF.